The clone carrying this TCR beta chain has a count of ten or more. Its target is not known. This entry is derived from a study of neurological immune-mediated disorders. Per germline, CDR1 DFQATT and CDR2 SNEGSKA (reference sequence). Trimming cost V 5 bases and J 2 bases; bases outside gene matches: 14. This CDR3 has 16 residues. The cDNA was generated through 5'RACE incorporating 10-nucleotide random UMIs. TCRdb independently ran MiXCR on the 5' RACE reads; one entry per CDR3 protein. The sample holds about 36,000 distinct CDR3 sequences, around a tenth seen once. Study outcomes and limitations: While HTLV-1-associated myelopathy showed the greatest TCR clonal expansion, multiple sclerosis showed the least, falling below healthy controls.

The chain links TRBV20-1 to TRBJ2-7; the match to TRBD2 covers 8 bases. This receptor was taken from a woman in her twenties or thirties with HTLV-1-associated myelopathy (HAM/TSP). The sample was PBMCs. The CDR3 nucleotides read TGCAGTGCTCCCCGGGCATCTAGCGGGCTTCCCTACGAGCAGTACTTC. It is translated as CSAPRASSGLPYEQYF.